The clone carrying this T cell receptor (beta chain) showed up many times. Its antigen is as yet unknown. This entry is derived from a study of CD8 T cells in ankylosing spondylitis. Study-level points and caveats: Researchers report that disease-linked clones proved CD8+ and relatively rare in peripheral blood. In ankylosing spondylitis blood, a motif of about eight highly homologous TCR beta variants appeared characteristic.

Each CDR3 protein gets one entry after TCRdb re-called the 5' RACE reads with MiXCR. The sample holds approximately 150,000 distinct CDR3 sequences, about a third seen once. The V end lost 4 bases, the J end lost 5 bases, and 9 bases lay between the germline ends. This CDR3 is built from 12 residues. CDR1 and CDR2 from the germline V gene are SGHRS and YFSETQ. V usage is TRBV5-1 and J usage is TRBJ2-5, with D perhaps TRBD2 (5 bases). Sequenced input: synovial fluid, either unsorted or a sorted T cell fraction (not recorded which). This clonotype was sampled from a male donor with ankylosing spondylitis. The CDR3 sequence: CASSRTGETQYF. DNA of the CDR3: TGCGCCAGCAGCCGCACGGGGGAGACCCAGTACTTC. Based on the CDR3 plus reference TRBV5-1 and TRBJ2-5, the full variable domain is KAGVTQTPRYLIKTRGQQVTLSCSPISGHRSVSWYQQTPGQGLQFLFEYFSETQRNKGNFPGRFSGRQFSNSRSEMNVSTLELGDSALYLCASSRTGETQYFGPGTRLLVL.